The TCR beta chain described here comes from a study of cytomegalovirus exposure and HLA in healthy donors. PCR involved 60 Vbeta and 13 Jbeta primers. The repertoire was sequenced with immunoSEQ multiplex PCR; TCRdb's copy has only in-frame clones and lacks some. Found here are under 150,000 clones, 75% to 80% of them singletons; the top ten hold less than 2%. J lost 0 bases, V lost 3 bases, and 14 bases had no gene match. CDR1 is MGHRA and CDR2 is YSYEKL in the germline V gene. This CDR3 has 19 residues. This clone was seen a few times. The sequence derives from a woman in her twenties or thirties in good health and CMV-seronegative. Sequences were obtained from PBMCs. The chain recombines TRBV4-1 with TRBJ2-1, with 7 bases fitting TRBD1. CDR3: CASSQTGPPLPYSYNEQFF. The CDR3 coding sequence is TGCGCCAGCAGCCAGACAGGGCCGCCCCTCCCTTACTCCTACAATGAGCAGTTCTTC.